These 16 T cell receptor beta chains share one sample of origin, sequenced in a study of cytomegalovirus exposure and HLA in healthy donors. A multiplex PCR was run with 60 Vbeta primers and 13 Jbeta primers. The method was immunoSEQ multiplex PCR; TCRdb's version includes in-frame clones alone and lacks a portion of them. In the table there are roughly 190,000 clones, roughly 80% of which are singletons. Sample: PBMCs. All receptors derive from a woman in her twenties or thirties in good health and CMV-seropositive.

V gene TRBV28 combines with J gene TRBJ1-2; 9 bases agree with TRBD1. The CDR3 is 15 residues long. Germline V gives CDR1 MDHEN, CDR2 SYDVKM. V shed 5 bases and J 2 bases; nucleotides not matched to a gene: 6. The CDR3: CASSIRTGVNYGYTF. The CDR3 nucleotides are TGTGCCAGCAGTATCCGGACAGGGGTAAACTATGGCTACACCTTC.

The CDR3 sequence: CASSRGSGTGGYTF. CDR3 DNA: TGTGCCAGCAGCAGGGGATCAGGAACGGGTGGCTACACCTTC. The V call is TRBV9, the J call TRBJ1-2; TRBD1 might be the D (5 bases). The CDR3 length is 14 residues. Germline CDR1 SGDLS, CDR2 YYNGEE. The V end lost 4 bases, the J end lost 7 bases, and 17 bases lay between the germline ends.

A few counts support this clone. The chain recombines TRBV2 with TRBJ1-1; D gene ambiguous. The V gene lost 5 bases and the J gene lost 5 bases, with 15 bases spanning the gap. CDR1 and CDR2 (germline): SNHLY, FYNNEI. The length of the CDR3 is 14 residues. CDR3: CASSWTKPGTEAFF. The CDR3 DNA is TGTGCCAGCAGTTGGACCAAACCGGGAACTGAAGCTTTCTTT.

This clone occurred once. This rearrangement joins TRBV5-4 to TRBJ1-2; no reliable D call. Germline CDR1 SGHNT, CDR2 YYREEE (reference sequence). V shed 2 bases and J shed 2 bases, with 19 bases lying between them. This CDR3 has 17 residues. The CDR3 bases are TGTGCCAGCAGCTTACGCCTGTCCGCTCCTATCAACTATGGCTACACCTTC. Protein product: CASSLRLSAPINYGYTF.

This chain connects TRBV19 to TRBJ2-5; weak D call: TRBD1 (5 bases). The CDR3 runs 14 residues. Trimming pared 6 bases from V and 1 base from J, leaving 12 bases between. Germline CDR1 reads LNHDA; CDR2 reads SQIVND (reference sequence). The CDR3 protein is CASRKGQGQETQYF. The CDR3 DNA reads TGTGCCAGTAGGAAGGGGCAGGGCCAAGAGACCCAGTACTTC.

The rearrangement links TRBV12-5 to TRBJ1-2; TRBD1 is a possible D gene (6 bases). The germline V gene has CDR1 LGHNT and CDR2 FRNRAP. This CDR3 region has 16 residues. V was clipped by 6 bases and J by 5 bases, with 22 bases between them. The CDR3 region has the DNA TGTGCTAGTGGCTACGATTCCTCGGGACACACTTATGGCTACACCTTC. This codes for CASGYDSSGHTYGYTF.

This chain connects TRBV7-6 to TRBJ2-7; 11 nucleotides agree with TRBD2. Germline-derived CDR1 and CDR2 are SGHVS and FNYEAQ. V shed 3 bases, J shed 3 bases, and the junction held 7 bases outside the gene matches. CDR3 size: 16 residues. This chain's CDR3 is CASSLAPTSGSYEQYF. The CDR3 DNA reads TGTGCCAGCAGCTTGGCCCCTACTAGCGGGAGCTACGAGCAGTACTTC.

The genes are TRBV9 and TRBJ2-3; TRBD1 aligns across 7 bases. V lost 3 bases and J lost 3; bases outside the gene matches: 4. The CDR3 consists of 14 residues. The germline gives CDR1 SGDLS, CDR2 YYNGEE. As DNA, the CDR3 is TGTGCCAGCAGCGCTCCGACAGGGACAGATACGCAGTATTTT. Its translation: CASSAPTGTDTQYF.

J is TRBJ2-7 and V is TRBV11-1; no clear D. Deletions cut 7 bases from V and 2 bases from J, with 15 bases between. CDR1 is SGHAT, CDR2 FQDESV, per germline (reference sequence). The CDR3 runs 14 residues. CDR3 residues: CASTNPLRTYEQYF. CDR3 coding DNA: TGTGCCAGCACCAACCCGCTCAGAACCTACGAGCAGTACTTC.

The V gene is TRBV6-6, the J gene TRBJ1-2; tentative D call: TRBD1 (6 bases). Trimming pared 7 bases from V and 8 bases from J, leaving 14 bases between. This CDR3 has 12 amino acids. Per germline, CDR1 MNHNY and CDR2 SVGAGI (reference sequence). The CDR3 protein is CASTLTGPGYTF. The CDR3 nucleotides read TGTGCCAGCACACTAACAGGGCCAGGCTACACCTTC.

Turning to this clone: Other DNA sequences in this specimen translate into the identical CDR3. This chain joins TRBV5-1 and TRBJ2-3, with 8 bases matching TRBD2. The germline V gene has CDR1 SGHRS and CDR2 YFSETQ. This CDR3 spans 15 amino acids. V shed 0 bases and J 3 bases; nucleotides not matched to a gene: 3. Here the CDR3 DNA reads TGCGCCAGCAGCTTGGTAAGCGGGGGTACAGATACGCAGTATTTT. This gives the protein CASSLVSGGTDTQYF.

Comment on this clone: This sample also contains other DNA sequences that code for the same CDR3. This rearrangement joins TRBV28 to TRBJ2-2, with TRBD1 matching over 8 bases. Germline CDR1 MDHEN, CDR2 SYDVKM. CDR3 length: 14 residues. After removal of 5 bases from V and 1 base from J, the junction contained 0 bases not matched to a gene. CDR3: CASSDRGNTGELFF. CDR3 DNA sequence: TGTGCCAGCAGTGACAGGGGGAACACCGGGGAGCTGTTTTTT.

The V gene is TRBV18, the J gene TRBJ2-5; 8 nucleotides agree with TRBD1. The CDR3 has 15 residues. Germline trimming cut 3 bases from V and 5 bases from J; bases unmatched to any gene: 8. CDR1 KGHSH and CDR2 LQKENI come from the germline V gene. The CDR3 is CASSPGQARSETQYF. The DNA of the CDR3 is TGTGCCAGCTCACCGGGACAGGCCCGGAGCGAGACCCAGTACTTC.

This clone was observed once. The V and J genes are TRBV2 and TRBJ2-3, with 12 bases lining up with TRBD2. Germline CDR1 and CDR2: SNHLY and FYNNEI. The CDR3 covers 16 residues. The V and J ends lost 5 bases and 2 bases, in that order; junction bases with no gene match: 5. The CDR3 sequence: CASSSGTSGYTDTQYF. Here the CDR3 DNA reads TGTGCCAGCAGTTCCGGGACTAGCGGGTACACAGATACGCAGTATTTT.

This clone was counted a few times. V and J are TRBV6-6 and TRBJ2-4; 11 bases align to TRBD2. There are 16 residues in the CDR3. Germline CDR1 and CDR2: MNHNY and SVGAGI (reference sequence). The junction had 13 bases not matched to a gene; V was cut back by 6 bases and J by 9 bases. This chain's CDR3 is CASSEQNSGGAVIQYF. CDR3 DNA: TGTGCCAGCAGCGAACAAAATAGCGGGGGGGCCGTCATTCAGTACTTC.

Comment on this clone: Other DNA sequences in this specimen translate into the identical CDR3. This chain uses TRBV19 with TRBJ1-1; a possible D gene is TRBD1 (6 bases). From germline, CDR1 is LNHDA and CDR2 SQIVND (reference sequence). This CDR3 has 13 amino acids. V was trimmed by 3 bases and J by 5 bases, leaving 10 bases between them. The CDR3: CASSISRGTEAFF. The CDR3 DNA is TGTGCCAGTAGTATTTCAAGGGGGACTGAAGCTTTCTTT.